The 26 T cell receptor beta chains below were found in one sample sequenced in a study of OX40 agonist ivuxolimab in advanced cancers. Libraries were prepared by immunoSEQ multiplex PCR; TCRdb keeps only in-frame clonotypes and omits some of them. The profile shows tens of thousands of clones, 87% of them singletons. The sample was CD4+ or CD8+ T cells sorted from blood, taken in a trial of the OX40 agonist ivuxolimab. The receptors originated from an adult with an advanced solid tumor such as melanoma, head and neck, liver or kidney cancer.

The rearrangement links TRBV18 to TRBJ2-7; D gene unclear. The CDR3 spans 15 residues. Trimming removed 0 bases from V and 4 bases from J, with 13 bases in between. CDR1 KGHSH and CDR2 LQKENI come from the germline V gene. The CDR3 spells CASSPPTAPGYEQYF. CDR3 bases: TGTGCCAGCTCACCACCCACGGCTCCTGGTTACGAGCAGTACTTC.

The genes are TRBV11-2 and TRBJ2-5, with D hard to call. The CDR3 has 12 residues. Germline-derived CDR1 and CDR2 are SGHAT and FQNNGV. The V gene lost 1 base and the J gene lost 4 bases, with 4 bases spanning the gap. This CDR3 is CASSLVGETQYF. CDR3 in DNA: TGTGCCAGCAGCTTAGTCGGAGAGACCCAGTACTTC.

The rearrangement uses TRBV7-6 and TRBJ1-4; D uncertain. This CDR3 is 14 amino acids long. Germline V gene data show CDR1 as SGHVS and CDR2 as FNYEAQ. V was trimmed by 4 bases and J by 0 bases, leaving 6 bases between them. The CDR3 protein is CASSSRTTNEKLFF. CDR3 sequence (DNA): TGTGCCAGCAGCTCCAGGACAACTAATGAAAAACTGTTTTTT.

The chain combines TRBV30 with TRBJ1-5; perhaps TRBD1 as D (6 bases). The CDR3 spans 14 residues. Trimming shortened V by 0 bases and J by 3 bases, and 9 bases separated the two germline ends. Germline V gene sequence: CDR1 GTSNPN, CDR2 SVGIG (reference sequence). This CDR3 reads CAWSVGGANQPQHF. The CDR3 region has the DNA TGTGCCTGGAGTGTAGGGGGGGCCAATCAGCCCCAGCATTTT. Filled out from reference TRBV30 and TRBJ1-5, the complete variable domain reads SQTIHQWPATLVQPVGSPLSLECTVEGTSNPNLYWYRQAAGRGLQLLFYSVGIGQISSEVPQNLSASRPQDRQFILSSKKLLLSDSGFYLCAWSVGGANQPQHFGDGTRLSIL.

The chain links TRBV27 to TRBJ2-7, with D perhaps matching TRBD1 or TRBD2 (5 bases each). The CDR3 length is 15 residues. Trimming pared 5 bases from V and 2 bases from J, leaving 16 bases between. Germline CDR1 is MNHEY and CDR2 is SMNVEV (reference sequence). The CDR3 DNA is TGTGCCAGCAGTCGTGGGACCCCCACGGCCTACGAGCAGTACTTC. This translates into CASSRGTPTAYEQYF.

The rearrangement links TRBV9 to TRBJ1-2; 7 nucleotides match TRBD1. The germline V gene has CDR1 SGDLS and CDR2 YYNGEE. CDR3 length: 14 amino acids. V trimming: 4 bases; J trimming: 7 bases; junction bases outside the gene matches: 10. DNA for the CDR3: TGTGCCAGCAGCCTGGGACAGTCGGACTCTGGCTACACCTTC. The encoded protein is CASSLGQSDSGYTF.

The V and J genes are TRBV29-1 and TRBJ1-1, with D perhaps matching TRBD1 (5 bases). CDR1 and CDR2 from the germline V gene are SQVTM and ANQGSEA. The V gene lost 1 base and the J gene lost 5 bases, with 14 bases spanning the gap. The CDR3 consists of 14 residues. CDR3 in DNA: TGCAGCGTTGAAGGAAGAGGGGTTTTGACTGAAGCTTTCTTT. As protein: CSVEGRGVLTEAFF.

This sequence joins TRBV6-1 and TRBJ1-2, with D uncertain. CDR1 is MNHNS, CDR2 SASEGT, per germline. V gave up 3 bases and J gave up 4 bases, with 12 bases separating them. This CDR3 has 14 amino acids. CDR3 sequence reads: CASSDEGRAYGYTF. The CDR3 region has the DNA TGTGCCAGCAGTGACGAGGGCCGGGCCTATGGCTACACCTTC.

The V call is TRBV7-2, the J call TRBJ1-3; a possible D gene is TRBD1 (6 bases). V lost 1 base and J 0 bases, leaving 13 bases between the germline ends. Germline V gene sequence: CDR1 SGHTA, CDR2 FQGNSA. This CDR3 is built from 17 residues. CDR3 protein: CASSLVPDRTSGNTIYF. The CDR3 coding sequence is TGTGCCAGCAGCTTAGTTCCCGACAGGACCTCTGGAAACACCATATATTTT.

V usage is TRBV29-1 and J usage is TRBJ2-1; D is unclear. The CDR3 has 12 residues. Per the germline V gene, CDR1 is SQVTM and CDR2 is ANQGSEA. V was clipped by 3 bases and J by 8 bases, with 11 bases between them. For the CDR3, the DNA is TGCAGCGTTGAGGTGGGTGCGGATGAGCAGTTCTTC. This encodes CSVEVGADEQFF.

This chain connects TRBV18 to TRBJ1-2; D is ambiguous. Germline V gene sequence: CDR1 KGHSH, CDR2 LQKENI. This CDR3 is 14 amino acids long. V was pared by 2 bases and J by 0 bases, with 7 bases between. The DNA for the CDR3 is TGTGCCAGCTCACCAGCAGGATCTAACTATGGCTACACCTTC. Translated: CASSPAGSNYGYTF.

This clone was counted a single time. The CDR3 nucleotides are TGTGCCAGCAGTTTACCTGGACAGGGGGACTACGAGCAGTACTTC. Its translation is CASSLPGQGDYEQYF. The chain links TRBV28 to TRBJ2-7; 10 nucleotides line up with TRBD1. V lost 2 bases, J lost 3 bases, and 4 bases stayed unmatched. Germline CDR1 and CDR2: MDHEN and SYDVKM. CDR3 length equals 15 residues. Drawing the rest from reference TRBV28 and TRBJ2-7, the complete variable domain is DVKVTQSSRYLVKRTGEKVFLECVQDMDHENMFWYRQDPGLGLRLIYFSYDVKMKEKGDIPEGYSVSREKKERFSLILESASTNQTSMYLCASSLPGQGDYEQYFGPGTRLTVT.

The genes are TRBV27 and TRBJ2-1; 8 bases fit TRBD2. This CDR3 has 15 amino acids. J gave up 7 bases and V 6 bases, and 11 bases lay outside the gene matches. Germline V lookup: CDR1 MNHEY, CDR2 SMNVEV (reference sequence). The CDR3 reads CASRKGTSGSNEQFF. The CDR3 DNA reads as TGTGCCAGCAGGAAAGGGACTAGTGGGAGTAATGAGCAGTTCTTC.

The chain combines TRBV30 with TRBJ1-1, with D possibly TRBD1 on 6 matching bases. The CDR3 runs to 12 residues. CDR1 is GTSNPN and CDR2 is SVGIG in the germline V gene (reference sequence). V lost 4 bases to trimming and J lost 9 bases, with 15 bases between them. In DNA, the CDR3 is TGTGCCTGGAACGAGGATGGGACAAAAGCTTTCTTT. Translating gives CAWNEDGTKAFF. Using reference TRBV30 and TRBJ1-1 for the parts outside the CDR3, the full variable domain is SQTIHQWPATLVQPVGSPLSLECTVEGTSNPNLYWYRQAAGRGLQLLFYSVGIGQISSEVPQNLSASRPQDRQFILSSKKLLLSDSGFYLCAWNEDGTKAFFGQGTRLTVV.

The chain recombines TRBV6-5 with TRBJ2-7; unclear D gene. Germline CDR1 and CDR2: MNHEY and SVGAGI. The germline V and J ends were trimmed by 4 bases and 4 bases, with 11 bases remaining between them. This CDR3 has 13 residues. The CDR3: CASSSPGRYEQYF. The CDR3 DNA sequence: TGTGCCAGCAGTTCCCCCGGAAGGTACGAGCAGTACTTC.

The rearrangement joins TRBV5-4 to TRBJ2-5; 10 nucleotides agree with TRBD1. This CDR3 has 14 residues. Germline lookup yields CDR1 SGHNT and CDR2 YYREEE (reference sequence). The trim removed 3 bases at V and 5 bases at J, leaving 4 bases unmatched. The CDR3 coding sequence is TGTGCCAGCAGCTGGGACAGGGGCGTGGAGACCCAGTACTTC. Translating it yields CASSWDRGVETQYF.

The gene calls are TRBV29-1 and TRBJ1-1, with D possibly TRBD1 on 5 matching bases. The CDR3 sequence is 14 residues long. Trimming removed 6 bases from V and 6 bases from J, with 20 bases in between. CDR1 is SQVTM, CDR2 ANQGSEA, per germline. CDR3 sequence: CSVHPQGRPAEAFF. CDR3 DNA sequence: TGCAGCGTCCACCCCCAGGGACGGCCGGCTGAAGCTTTCTTT.

The rearrangement joins TRBV7-9 to TRBJ2-5; D gene uncertain. The germline CDR1 and CDR2 sequences are SEHNR and FQNEAQ (reference sequence). The CDR3 has 14 amino acids. V shed 1 base and J shed 7 bases, with 13 bases lying between them. CDR3 DNA sequence: TGTGCCAGCAGCTTAGTTACAGCCGCCAGGACCCAGTACTTC. This codes for CASSLVTAARTQYF.

This chain uses TRBV28 with TRBJ1-2; the D gene is possibly TRBD1 (5 bases). The germline V gene encodes CDR1 MDHEN and CDR2 SYDVKM. Trimming left V 7 bases short and J 7 bases short, with 13 bases between. The CDR3 runs to 12 residues. This CDR3 is CASTQGAFGYTF. The CDR3 DNA reads as TGTGCCAGCACCCAAGGGGCTTTTGGCTACACCTTC.

The chain uses TRBV30 and TRBJ1-5; D possibly corresponds to TRBD1 (6 bases). Germline V gene lookup returns CDR1 GTSNPN and CDR2 SVGIG (reference sequence). V dropped 1 base and J dropped 3 bases, with 13 bases sitting between them. This CDR3 spans 15 amino acids. The CDR3 protein is CAWSGGQLLNQPQHF. As DNA, the CDR3 is TGTGCCTGGAGTGGAGGACAGCTACTCAATCAGCCCCAGCATTTT.

This chain connects TRBV5-6 to TRBJ1-5, with 8 positions matching TRBD1. The germline gives CDR1 SGHDT, CDR2 YYEEEE. This CDR3 has 16 amino acids. The trim removed 4 bases at V and 0 bases at J, leaving 6 bases unmatched. The CDR3 DNA is TGTGCCAGCAGCCGTGGGACAGGTAGTAGCAATCAGCCCCAGCATTTT. It yields the protein CASSRGTGSSNQPQHF.

V is TRBV2 and J is TRBJ2-7; the D is unclear. V dropped 2 bases and J dropped 2 bases, with 4 bases sitting between them. The CDR3 is 12 amino acids. The germline gives CDR1 SNHLY, CDR2 FYNNEI. CDR3 sequence reads: CASSEQAYEQYF. The CDR3 DNA is TGTGCCAGCAGTGAACAGGCCTACGAGCAGTACTTC.

This clone was observed a handful of times. The V and J genes are TRBV7-2 and TRBJ1-1; D gene ambiguous. The CDR3 consists of 13 residues. In germline, CDR1 is SGHTA, CDR2 FQGNSA. V lost 2 bases, J lost 4 bases, and 8 bases lay in between. The DNA for the CDR3 is TGTGCCAGCAGCTTATGGTCGGGCACTGAAGCTTTCTTT. Translating gives CASSLWSGTEAFF.

The chain couples TRBV11-2 to TRBJ2-1, with D perhaps matching TRBD1 (5 bases). Trimming removed 2 bases at V and 5 bases at J, with 7 bases between. The CDR3 sequence is 13 residues long. Germline lookup yields CDR1 SGHAT and CDR2 FQNNGV. The CDR3 loop is CASSLTRDNEQFF. The CDR3 DNA reads TGTGCCAGCAGCTTAACCAGGGACAATGAGCAGTTCTTC.

The chain has TRBV28 and TRBJ1-2; D perhaps matches TRBD1 (5 bases). The CDR3 contains 14 residues. V was pared by 6 bases and J by 8 bases, with 19 bases between. Germline CDR1 is MDHEN and CDR2 is SYDVKM. The CDR3 loop is CASRPQGPKGGYTF. CDR3 DNA sequence: TGTGCCAGCAGGCCGCAGGGCCCGAAAGGGGGCTACACCTTC.

This clone has a single count. The chain carries TRBV19 and TRBJ2-3; D unresolved. The length of the CDR3 is 13 residues. Per germline, CDR1 LNHDA and CDR2 SQIVND (reference sequence). Trimming removed 1 base at V and 0 bases at J, with 2 bases between. The CDR3, as DNA: TGTGCCAGTAGTATAGGGAGCACAGATACGCAGTATTTT. Translating it yields CASSIGSTDTQYF.